This T cell receptor (beta chain) comes out of a study of radiotherapy plus CTLA-4 blockade in lung cancer. Libraries were prepared by immunoSEQ multiplex PCR; TCRdb keeps only in-frame clonotypes and omits some of them. The repertoire has roughly 120,000 clones, nearly 80% of them found once; the top ten carry approximately 5%. This receptor was obtained from a human donor with non-small cell lung cancer who had a partial response to radiotherapy plus ipilimumab. The starting material was peripheral blood, obtained from a patient treated with radiotherapy plus ipilimumab.

The CDR3, as DNA: TGCGCCAGCAGCCAAGATCGGAGCATGAAGACCGGGGAGCTGTTTTTT. This gives the protein CASSQDRSMKTGELFF. J is TRBJ2-2 and V is TRBV4-3; D gene unclear. Germline lookup yields CDR1 LGHNA and CDR2 YSLEER. CDR3 length: 16 residues. Trimming took off 0 bases at V and 5 bases at J, with 13 bases between the two ends.